This T cell receptor (beta chain) derives from a study of shared clonotypes between healthy human individuals. To note about this clone: What it binds is unknown.

The V segment lost 0 bases and the J segment 0 bases; nucleotides outside the gene matches: 7. The germline CDR1 and CDR2 sequences are MGHRA and YSYEKL. The CDR3 runs 18 residues. Execution of the assay was at deep level. Across several immunoSEQ plates, the genomic DNA of each subset was split evenly. Some clones are missing from TCRdb's copy, which holds only in-frame ones; the method was immunoSEQ multiplex PCR. Here the sample spans some 500,000 clones, around 77% being singletons. General study findings and limits: The donor pool, a small one, limited the genetic and exposure-history diversity represented. It was expected that sequencing depth would affect clonotype sharing among donors.

The J gene is TRBJ1-3, the V gene TRBV4-1; 8 bases line up with TRBD1. Sequenced: PBMCs. The clonotype originates from a woman aged 40 to 49 in good health. Some clones in this sample may be carry-over from other donors' samples. The CDR3 coding sequence is TGCGCCAGCAGCCAAGATTGGACAGGGTCAGACTCTGGAAACACCATATATTTT. It specifies CASSQDWTGSDSGNTIYF.